This T cell receptor (beta chain) was retrieved from a study of shared clonotypes between healthy human individuals. Sequenced by immunoSEQ multiplex PCR; TCRdb stores in-frame clones only, minus some. The top ten clones hold about 0.12% of a sample with around 650,000 clones, roughly 96% of them seen once. As to this clone: Its target is not known.

Only CD45RO-negative cells positively selected for CCR7 counted as naive CD8 cells, so terminally differentiated effector memory CD45RA+ cells were excluded. The germline V gene has CDR1 MNHEY and CDR2 SVGAGI. Trimming took 1 base from V and 1 from J; bases not matched to a gene: 2. The CDR3 runs 16 residues. Study observations and caveats: Among non-shared clonotypes, generation probabilities were lower than among those shared by all four donors.

This clonotype was sampled from a woman under 40 in good health. Sequencing was done on a sample of naive CD8+ T cells sorted from blood. The chain is built from TRBV6-5 and TRBJ2-2, with TRBD1 matching 8 bases. The CDR3 region is CASSYFDRGNTGELFF. CDR3 DNA: TGTGCCAGCAGTTACTTTGACAGGGGGAACACCGGGGAGCTGTTTTTT.